This T cell receptor beta chain was identified during a study of regulatory T cells in long-lasting Graves disease. Study-wide background: Freshly diagnosed Graves' patients had used antithyroid drugs for under 3 months. Study observations and caveats: Persistent Graves' patients had lower TCR diversity than newly diagnosed ones. Sharing of public clonotypes was greater in persistent patients (under 3,000) than in new patients (966).

Documented time point: newly diagnosed GD, antithyroid drugs for less than 3 months. The authors made the TCR library using RNA they extracted from PBMCs. Germline assignment: CDR1 MDHEN and CDR2 SYDVKM. This CDR3 has 15 amino acids. V dropped 5 bases and J dropped 6 bases, with 20 bases sitting between them. This clonotype came up many times. Antigen unknown. Through Arm-PCR of CDR3 regions and iRepertoire HTBI primers, TCR beta libraries were built. Authors' methods: Identification of gene segments yielded more than 60 TRBV and over 12 TRBJ across samples. TCRdb fed the multiplex PCR reads into MiXCR, producing one record per CDR3 protein. TCRdb assigned the V and J calls; the authors' analysis was not used. This sample has some 240,000 distinct CDR3 sequences, with roughly 19% found just once. These data also featured in a second study, about T cells in Graves' hyperthyroidism and ophthalmopathy.

The chain combines TRBV28 with TRBJ2-7; D might be TRBD1 (8 bases). The sequencing here drew on peripheral blood mononuclear cells (PBMCs), taken at new diagnosis, from a patient treated with antithyroid drugs. The sequence was obtained from a woman in her twenties or thirties with Graves disease. CDR3 residues: CASSPRGREPLEQYF. CDR3 nucleotides: TGTGCCAGCAGTCCCAGGGGGCGGGAGCCCCTCGAGCAGTACTTC.